These T cell receptor beta chains were read from a single sample in a study of a mutant IDH1 vaccine in newly diagnosed glioma. These TCRs' antigens remain unknown. Libraries were prepared by immunoSEQ multiplex PCR; TCRdb keeps only in-frame clonotypes and omits some of them. The table has approximately 81,000 clones, over 75% seen once. The sequencing here drew on PBMCs, taken from a glioma patient whose treatment included an IDH1 peptide vaccine. Receptors originate from a man under 40 with glioma. Some clones in this sample may be carry-over from other donors' samples. The CDR3 runs from the conserved cysteine through the conserved F or W. The D gene is left open where the match is weak. Only some rows state a clone size, as once, few, many or a class for expanded clones.

d_call: -
v_call: TRBV10-3
clone_size: -
j_call: TRBJ1-2
cdr3_nt: TGTGCCATCGGGGTGTCATCCGCTCGGGGTAGTGGCAACTATGGCTACACCTTC
cdr3_aa: CAIGVSSARGSGNYGYTF

d_call: TRBD2
v_call: TRBV5-4
clone_size: -
j_call: TRBJ2-7
cdr3_nt: TGTGCCAGCAGCTTGACTAGCGCCGGGGGAGAGCAGTACTTC
cdr3_aa: CASSLTSAGGEQYF

d_call: -
v_call: TRBV18
clone_size: -
j_call: TRBJ1-1
cdr3_nt: TGTGCCAGCTCACCAGGGGCCACCATTGAAGCTTTCTTT
cdr3_aa: CASSPGATIEAFF

d_call: TRBD2
v_call: TRBV9
clone_size: once
j_call: TRBJ2-1
cdr3_nt: TGTGCCAGCAGCGCGGGACTAGCGAGCAATGAGCAGTTCTTC
cdr3_aa: CASSAGLASNEQFF

d_call: TRBD1
v_call: TRBV28
clone_size: -
j_call: TRBJ1-1
cdr3_nt: TGTGCCAGCAGAGCGGACAGGAAAAACACTGAAGCTTTCTTT
cdr3_aa: CASRADRKNTEAFF

d_call: TRBD2
v_call: TRBV6-6
clone_size: -
j_call: TRBJ2-1
cdr3_nt: TGTGCCAGCAGTATGGGGGGGAGCCACAATGAGCAGTTCTTC
cdr3_aa: CASSMGGSHNEQFF

d_call: TRBD1
v_call: TRBV30
clone_size: -
j_call: TRBJ2-7
cdr3_nt: TGTGCCTGGAGCGAAGCCGGGACAGGGGCCTACGAGCAGTACTTC
cdr3_aa: CAWSEAGTGAYEQYF

d_call: TRBD1
v_call: TRBV7-2
clone_size: -
j_call: TRBJ2-5
cdr3_nt: TGTGCCAGCAGCGTAGACAGGGGTGAGGGAGAGACCCAGTACTTC
cdr3_aa: CASSVDRGEGETQYF

d_call: -
v_call: TRBV5-1
clone_size: -
j_call: TRBJ2-5
cdr3_nt: TGCGCCAGCAGCTTTATGGGCAGGGAAGAGACCCAGTACTTC
cdr3_aa: CASSFMGREETQYF

d_call: TRBD2
v_call: TRBV27
clone_size: -
j_call: TRBJ2-1
cdr3_nt: TGTGCCAGCAGTTTATGGCGCGGGGGGGCCTACAATGAGCAGTTCTTC
cdr3_aa: CASSLWRGGAYNEQFF

d_call: TRBD1
v_call: TRBV5-4
clone_size: -
j_call: TRBJ2-5
cdr3_nt: TGTGCCAGCAGCCCCGGGACAGGGGGTCGGCAAGAGACCCAGTACTTC
cdr3_aa: CASSPGTGGRQETQYF

d_call: TRBD2
v_call: TRBV13
clone_size: -
j_call: TRBJ2-1
cdr3_nt: TGTGCCAGCAGTCACGGGGGGGCCTACAATGAGCAGTTCTTC
cdr3_aa: CASSHGGAYNEQFF

d_call: -
v_call: TRBV4-1
clone_size: few
j_call: TRBJ2-7
cdr3_nt: TGCGCCAGCAGCCAAGACGACCGCGTCCGGCGCGAGCAGTACTTC
cdr3_aa: CASSQDDRVRREQYF

d_call: -
v_call: TRBV4-2
clone_size: few
j_call: TRBJ1-5
cdr3_nt: TGTGCCAGCAGCCAAGGCAGCAATCAGCCCCAGCATTTT
cdr3_aa: CASSQGSNQPQHF

d_call: -
v_call: TRBV4-2
clone_size: -
j_call: TRBJ2-5
cdr3_nt: TGTGCCAGCAGCCAAGGTCGAGGGAAAGAGACCCAGTACTTC
cdr3_aa: CASSQGRGKETQYF

d_call: -
v_call: TRBV5-1
clone_size: -
j_call: TRBJ2-1
cdr3_nt: TGCGCCAGCAGCTTGGTTGGGGACCACTCCTACAATGAGCAGTTCTTC
cdr3_aa: CASSLVGDHSYNEQFF

d_call: TRBD1
v_call: TRBV6-1
clone_size: once
j_call: TRBJ2-2
cdr3_nt: TGTGCCAGCAGTGAACGATTCAGGGACAGTGTCCCCGGGGAGCTGTTTTTT
cdr3_aa: CASSERFRDSVPGELFF

d_call: -
v_call: TRBV6-6
clone_size: -
j_call: TRBJ2-7
cdr3_nt: TGTGCCAGCAGTTACTTGACAGTCAACGAGCAGTACTTC
cdr3_aa: CASSYLTVNEQYF

d_call: TRBD1
v_call: TRBV7-8
clone_size: -
j_call: TRBJ2-1
cdr3_nt: TGTGCCAGCAGCCCAGGGGACAGGGGGCTCTCCTACAATGAGCAGTTCTTC
cdr3_aa: CASSPGDRGLSYNEQFF

d_call: -
v_call: TRBV7-7
clone_size: -
j_call: TRBJ2-5
cdr3_nt: TGTGCCAGCAGCTCAATCGGACGTCAAGAGACCCAGTACTTC
cdr3_aa: CASSSIGRQETQYF

d_call: -
v_call: TRBV6-5
clone_size: -
j_call: TRBJ2-7
cdr3_nt: TGTGCCAGCAGGCGGGACAGAGACTCCTACGAGCAGTACTTT
cdr3_aa: CASRRDRDSYEQYF

d_call: TRBD1
v_call: TRBV5-1
clone_size: few
j_call: TRBJ2-5
cdr3_nt: TGCGCCAGCAGCTTTGGGACAGGGTTTAAGGGAGAGACCCAGTACTTC
cdr3_aa: CASSFGTGFKGETQYF

d_call: TRBD2
v_call: TRBV7-9
clone_size: few
j_call: TRBJ2-7
cdr3_nt: TGTGCCAGCAGCGTACCTAGCGGGGGGTTGGACGAGCAGTACTTC
cdr3_aa: CASSVPSGGLDEQYF

d_call: -
v_call: TRBV5-8
clone_size: -
j_call: TRBJ2-2
cdr3_nt: TGTGCCAGCAGCTACGACAGGACCTCCCGGGCCGGGGAGCTGTTTTTT
cdr3_aa: CASSYDRTSRAGELFF

d_call: -
v_call: TRBV27
clone_size: -
j_call: TRBJ2-1
cdr3_nt: TGTGCCAGCTGGAATGGCAATGAGCAGTTCTTC
cdr3_aa: CASWNGNEQFF

d_call: -
v_call: TRBV5-1
clone_size: -
j_call: TRBJ1-1
cdr3_nt: TGCGCCAGCAGCTTCCACTCGTTGGGCACGAACACTGAAGCTTTCTTT
cdr3_aa: CASSFHSLGTNTEAFF

d_call: -
v_call: TRBV6-6
clone_size: -
j_call: TRBJ1-6
cdr3_nt: TGTGCCGGGTCCTCAGGGGTCGGATCACCCCTCCACTTT
cdr3_aa: CAGSSGVGSPLHF

d_call: TRBD2
v_call: TRBV27
clone_size: -
j_call: TRBJ2-1
cdr3_nt: TGTGCCAGCAGCCCCTTACTAGCGGGAGGTTCACCCTACAATGAGCAGTTCTTC
cdr3_aa: CASSPLLAGGSPYNEQFF

d_call: TRBD2
v_call: TRBV7-9
clone_size: few
j_call: TRBJ2-7
cdr3_nt: TGTGCCAGCAGAAAGGGGACTAGCGGAACCTACGAGCAGTACTTC
cdr3_aa: CASRKGTSGTYEQYF

d_call: -
v_call: TRBV19
clone_size: once
j_call: TRBJ1-4
cdr3_nt: TGTGCCAGTAGAATCACCGGGACCGGTACGGCACTGTTTTTT
cdr3_aa: CASRITGTGTALFF

d_call: -
v_call: TRBV20-1
clone_size: -
j_call: TRBJ2-4
cdr3_nt: TGCAGTGCTATGACAGTGGACATTCAGTACTTC
cdr3_aa: CSAMTVDIQYF

d_call: -
v_call: TRBV7-8
clone_size: -
j_call: TRBJ1-2
cdr3_nt: TGTGCCAGCACCCCTACCGTGGGCTTTGGCTACACCTTC
cdr3_aa: CASTPTVGFGYTF

d_call: TRBD2
v_call: TRBV5-1
clone_size: -
j_call: TRBJ2-1
cdr3_nt: TGCGCCAGCAGCTTCACTAGCGGATCTTACAATGAGCAGTTCTTC
cdr3_aa: CASSFTSGSYNEQFF

d_call: TRBD1
v_call: TRBV27
clone_size: -
j_call: TRBJ2-7
cdr3_nt: TGTGCCAGCAGGAAGGGGGCGGACGAGCAGTACTTC
cdr3_aa: CASRKGADEQYF

d_call: TRBD1
v_call: TRBV19
clone_size: -
j_call: TRBJ1-2
cdr3_nt: TGTGCCAGTAGCCCCAGGGGACAGGGTCCTCGCTATGGCTACACCTTC
cdr3_aa: CASSPRGQGPRYGYTF

d_call: -
v_call: TRBV2
clone_size: once
j_call: TRBJ2-7
cdr3_nt: TGTGCCAGCAGTTCTCACAGGGGGGGGCCCTACGAGCAGTACTTC
cdr3_aa: CASSSHRGGPYEQYF

d_call: TRBD1
v_call: TRBV6-5
clone_size: few
j_call: TRBJ1-5
cdr3_nt: TGTGCCAGCAGTTACCGGACAGGGATTCAGCCCCAGCATTTT
cdr3_aa: CASSYRTGIQPQHF

d_call: TRBD2
v_call: TRBV4-1
clone_size: -
j_call: TRBJ2-5
cdr3_nt: TGCGCCAGCAGCCAGAACAGACTAGCGGGAGACGGAGAGACCCAGTACTTC
cdr3_aa: CASSQNRLAGDGETQYF

d_call: TRBD1
v_call: TRBV7-8
clone_size: -
j_call: TRBJ2-3
cdr3_nt: TGTGCCAGCAGCCCCACCGGGACAGGGGGAGATACGCAGTATTTT
cdr3_aa: CASSPTGTGGDTQYF

d_call: TRBD1
v_call: TRBV6-6
clone_size: -
j_call: TRBJ2-7
cdr3_nt: TGTGCCAGCCAAGTTAGGAAGGGGGCGTACGAGCAGTACTTC
cdr3_aa: CASQVRKGAYEQYF

d_call: TRBD1
v_call: TRBV28
clone_size: few
j_call: TRBJ1-5
cdr3_nt: TGTGCCAGCAGCCCGGACAGGGTTGAACAACACTATAGCAATCAGCCCCAGCATTTT
cdr3_aa: CASSPDRVEQHYSNQPQHF

d_call: TRBD1
v_call: TRBV5-6
clone_size: once
j_call: TRBJ1-1
cdr3_nt: TGTGCCAGCAGCTTGGGCAGGGGGCCCGAAGCTTTCTTT
cdr3_aa: CASSLGRGPEAFF

d_call: TRBD1
v_call: TRBV4-1
clone_size: few
j_call: TRBJ2-7
cdr3_nt: TGCGCCAGCAGCCAATCCGGGACAGGGAACTACGAGCAGTACTTC
cdr3_aa: CASSQSGTGNYEQYF

d_call: -
v_call: TRBV4-1
clone_size: medium-sized
j_call: TRBJ1-1
cdr3_nt: TGCGCCAGCGGCAGGGGAGGTACTGAAGCTTTCTTT
cdr3_aa: CASGRGGTEAFF

d_call: -
v_call: TRBV5-1
clone_size: few
j_call: TRBJ1-5
cdr3_nt: TGCGCCAGCAGCTTGGAGGGTTCAGGGGAGCAGCCCCAGCATTTT
cdr3_aa: CASSLEGSGEQPQHF

d_call: TRBD2
v_call: TRBV7-9
clone_size: -
j_call: TRBJ2-1
cdr3_nt: TGTGCCAGCAGCTTAGGGCTAGCGGGGGCCAAGGAGCAGTTCTTC
cdr3_aa: CASSLGLAGAKEQFF

d_call: -
v_call: TRBV21-1
clone_size: -
j_call: TRBJ1-6
cdr3_nt: TGTGCCAGCAGCCCTAAGGTCGGGCAGGGTGGGGATAATTCACCCCTCCACTTT
cdr3_aa: CASSPKVGQGGDNSPLHF

d_call: -
v_call: TRBV4-3
clone_size: -
j_call: TRBJ2-2
cdr3_nt: TGCGCCAGCAGACCATCAAGGGATTCGAACACCGGGGAGCTGTTTTTT
cdr3_aa: CASRPSRDSNTGELFF

d_call: TRBD2
v_call: TRBV2
clone_size: few
j_call: TRBJ2-7
cdr3_nt: TGTGCCAGCAGTTTTAGTCTAGCGGGAAGCTCCTACGAGCAGTACTTC
cdr3_aa: CASSFSLAGSSYEQYF

d_call: TRBD2
v_call: TRBV7-8
clone_size: -
j_call: TRBJ2-1
cdr3_nt: TGTGCCAGCAGCTTAGCGCGGGTAGCGGGAGGCAATGAGCAGTTCTTC
cdr3_aa: CASSLARVAGGNEQFF

d_call: TRBD2
v_call: TRBV5-1
clone_size: -
j_call: TRBJ2-7
cdr3_nt: TGCGCCAGCAGGATCGTAGCGGGTGGTTACGAGCAGTACTTC
cdr3_aa: CASRIVAGGYEQYF

d_call: -
v_call: TRBV28
clone_size: -
j_call: TRBJ1-1
cdr3_nt: TGTGCCAGCAGTCCTCTTTACTTGAACACTGAAGCTTTCTTT
cdr3_aa: CASSPLYLNTEAFF

d_call: TRBD1
v_call: TRBV27
clone_size: -
j_call: TRBJ2-5
cdr3_nt: TGTGCCAGCAGTTCCAAGACAGGCGCCAGGGGGGAGACCCAGTACTTC
cdr3_aa: CASSSKTGARGETQYF

d_call: TRBD1
v_call: TRBV5-4
clone_size: -
j_call: TRBJ1-2
cdr3_nt: TGTGCCAGCAGCTTCTCAACAGGGGGTTATGGCTACACCTTC
cdr3_aa: CASSFSTGGYGYTF

d_call: TRBD1
v_call: TRBV15
clone_size: -
j_call: TRBJ1-1
cdr3_nt: TGTGCCACCAGCAGCCCCGGGACAGGGATATTTATGAACACTGAAGCTTTCTTT
cdr3_aa: CATSSPGTGIFMNTEAFF

d_call: -
v_call: TRBV11-2
clone_size: -
j_call: TRBJ2-1
cdr3_nt: TGTGCCAGCAGCTTGAGGTTAGCCGGATACAATGAGCAGTTCTTC
cdr3_aa: CASSLRLAGYNEQFF

d_call: -
v_call: TRBV12-5
clone_size: -
j_call: TRBJ1-1
cdr3_nt: TGTGCTAGTGGTTTATCGGAAGACACTGAAGCTTTCTTT
cdr3_aa: CASGLSEDTEAFF

d_call: -
v_call: TRBV5-1
clone_size: -
j_call: TRBJ2-7
cdr3_nt: TGCGCCAGCAGCTTCGGGGCGGGACAGACCTACGAGCAGTACTTC
cdr3_aa: CASSFGAGQTYEQYF

d_call: -
v_call: TRBV5-4
clone_size: once
j_call: TRBJ2-7
cdr3_nt: TGTGCCAGCAGCTTGGGGAGCAGTCGAGACTACGAGCAGTACTTC
cdr3_aa: CASSLGSSRDYEQYF